The rows below give T cell receptor beta chains drawn from one sample of a study of cytomegalovirus exposure and HLA in healthy donors. Libraries were prepared by immunoSEQ multiplex PCR; TCRdb keeps only in-frame clonotypes and omits some of them. The table records some 200,000 clones, roughly 76% of them present only once. The specimen sequenced was PBMCs. These receptors were obtained from a man aged 35-49 years in good health and CMV-seropositive. Each CDR3 is given with its conserved first and last residue. D genes are given only for firm matches. Clone size is not always given. Where it is, it says once, few, many or a class for expanded clones.

j_call | clone_size | cdr3_length | d_call | v_call | cdr3_aa | cdr3_nt
TRBJ2-7 | - | 14 | TRBD1 | TRBV6-5 | CASSSGQGAYEQYF | TGTGCCAGCAGTTCGGGACAGGGGGCATACGAGCAGTACTTC
TRBJ2-7 | - | 15 | TRBD1 | TRBV27 | CASSSEQGASYEQYF | TGTGCCAGCAGTTCTGAACAGGGGGCCTCCTACGAGCAGTACTTC
TRBJ1-1 | - | 15 | TRBD1 | TRBV28 | CASSPWTGGETEAFF | TGTGCCAGCAGTCCATGGACAGGGGGAGAGACTGAAGCTTTCTTT
TRBJ1-1 | - | 15 | - | TRBV18 | CASSPPKDRNTEAFF | TGTGCCAGCTCACCACCCAAAGACAGGAACACTGAAGCTTTCTTT
TRBJ1-1 | once | 12 | - | TRBV19 | CASSEVGVEAFF | TGTGCCAGTAGTGAAGTAGGAGTTGAGGCTTTCTTT
TRBJ2-1 | - | 18 | TRBD2 | TRBV29-1 | CSVTGLAGPTQSYNEQFF | TGCAGCGTTACGGGACTAGCGGGGCCGACACAAAGTTACAATGAGCAGTTCTTC
TRBJ2-1 | - | 12 | - | TRBV7-2 | CASSRAGGEQFF | TGTGCCAGCAGCCGCGCCGGGGGTGAGCAGTTCTTC
TRBJ2-5 | once | 13 | TRBD1 | TRBV7-2 | CASSSLTGGAQYF | TGTGCCAGCAGCTCGTTGACAGGGGGAGCCCAGTACTTC
TRBJ2-2 | - | 16 | - | TRBV4-3 | CASSQGIGGLTGELFF | TGCGCCAGCAGCCAAGGTATAGGAGGGCTCACCGGGGAGCTGTTTTTT
TRBJ2-2 | - | 18 | - | TRBV29-1 | CSVVVLEGGKDYTGELFF | TGCAGCGTTGTAGTTCTGGAGGGGGGGAAAGACTACACCGGGGAGCTGTTTTTT
TRBJ2-2 | - | 15 | TRBD1 | TRBV7-3 | CASSLNGRGSGELFF | TGTGCCAGCAGCTTAAATGGCAGGGGGTCCGGGGAGCTGTTTTTT
TRBJ2-7 | - | 15 | TRBD1 | TRBV15 | CATSRFGQALNEQYF | TGTGCCACCAGCCGGTTCGGACAGGCACTGAACGAGCAGTACTTC
TRBJ2-1 | - | 16 | TRBD2 | TRBV4-1 | CASSQDRTSGSNEQFF | TGCGCCAGCAGCCAAGATCGAACTAGCGGGAGCAATGAGCAGTTCTTC
TRBJ2-2 | - | 12 | - | TRBV7-3 | CASSLNTGELFF | TGTGCCAGCAGCCTCAACACCGGGGAGCTGTTTTTT
TRBJ2-5 | - | 13 | TRBD2 | TRBV5-1 | CASNEAGRETQYF | TGCGCCAGCAATGAAGCGGGGAGGGAGACCCAGTACTTC
TRBJ2-3 | - | 15 | TRBD1 | TRBV5-1 | CASSLGQGRTDTQYF | TGCGCCAGCAGCCTGGGACAGGGGCGCACAGATACGCAGTATTTT
TRBJ2-2 | - | 15 | TRBD2 | TRBV25-1 | CASHPGTMNTGELFF | TGTGCCAGCCACCCCGGGACTATGAACACCGGGGAGCTGTTTTTT
TRBJ1-4 | - | 14 | TRBD1 | TRBV7-9 | CASSPDRGHEKLFF | TGTGCCAGCAGCCCGGACAGGGGTCATGAAAAACTGTTTTTT
TRBJ2-4 | - | 15 | - | TRBV28 | CASLGGASTKNIQYF | TGTGCCAGCCTCGGGGGAGCCTCGACCAAAAACATTCAGTACTTC
TRBJ2-1 | few | 14 | TRBD2 | TRBV10-3 | CAISEPLARGEQFF | TGTGCCATCAGTGAACCACTAGCGAGGGGTGAGCAGTTCTTC
TRBJ2-7 | few | 14 | - | TRBV5-6 | CASSLLPPNYEQYF | TGTGCCAGCAGCTTGTTACCCCCTAACTACGAGCAGTACTTC
TRBJ2-5 | - | 15 | TRBD2 | TRBV7-7 | CASSLAGGPRETQYF | TGTGCTAGCAGCTTGGCGGGGGGGCCTCGGGAGACCCAGTACTTC
TRBJ2-3 | - | 15 | - | TRBV27 | CASSSTGGAGDTQYF | TGTGCCAGCAGCTCCACGGGCGGGGCGGGTGATACGCAGTATTTT
TRBJ2-7 | few | 15 | TRBD1 | TRBV9 | CASSVASDRGYEQYF | TGTGCCAGCAGCGTAGCTTCGGACAGGGGATACGAGCAGTACTTC
TRBJ2-2 | - | 14 | - | TRBV9 | CASSVGGAARELFF | TGTGCCAGCAGCGTTGGGGGGGCGGCACGGGAGCTGTTTTTT
TRBJ2-2 | - | 14 | - | TRBV6-5 | CASSAGTNTGELFF | TGTGCCAGCAGTGCCGGGACTAACACCGGGGAGCTGTTTTTT
TRBJ1-1 | - | 15 | TRBD1 | TRBV11-2 | CASSLPPRGLGEAFF | TGTGCCAGCAGCCTCCCCCCCAGGGGGCTGGGTGAAGCTTTCTTT
TRBJ2-6 | - | 20 | TRBD1 | TRBV10-3 | CAISWTGATGVGAGANVLTF | TGTGCCATCAGTTGGACAGGGGCGACGGGAGTTGGAGCTGGGGCCAACGTCCTGACTTTC
TRBJ2-1 | - | 16 | - | TRBV5-6 | CASSGNQADYYNEQFF | TGTGCCAGCAGCGGGAACCAGGCTGACTACTACAATGAGCAGTTCTTC